This T cell receptor beta chain was captured in a study of blood T cell repertoires in COVID-19. Study-level information: PBMCs, B-cell-depleted T cells, or T cells were the source of the cDNA or gDNA that made up the material.

A few counts support this clone. This CDR3 region has 18 residues. Looked up from germline, CDR1 is GTSNPN and CDR2 is SVGIG (reference sequence). Germline trimming cut 4 bases from V and 0 bases from J; bases unmatched to any gene: 10. The table came from immunoSEQ multiplex PCR; TCRdb's copy has only in-frame clones and leaves some out. The sample includes about 470,000 clones, roughly 87% seen only once; the top ten take under 0.85%. Specimen: PBMCs or T cells enriched from blood (not recorded which). J is TRBJ2-1 and V is TRBV30; TRBD2 aligns across 12 bases. The source is a woman between 18 and 30 years old who had recovered from COVID-19. CDR3 protein: CAWTSGGDLTSSYNEQFF. The CDR3 DNA reads TGTGCCTGGACTAGCGGGGGGGATCTAACTTCCTCCTACAATGAGCAGTTCTTC.